Listed here are 32 T cell receptor beta chains from one sample, sequenced in a study of T cell repertoires in cytomegalovirus infection. From the reads, TCRdb called clonotypes with MiXCR, one entry per CDR3 protein. The table has some 300,000 distinct CDR3 sequences, around 15% seen once; the top ten hold 8.8%. Sequencing was performed on PBMCs. All receptors derive from a human donor in good health (CMV status not recorded). Some clones in this sample may be carry-over from other donors' samples.

This clonotype was seen a few times. A much larger clone differs by one base, so this may be a read error. The chain recombines TRBV7-2 with TRBJ2-1; 9 bases agree with TRBD1. V dropped 5 bases and J dropped 10; count of bases not matched to a gene: 9. Germline-derived CDR1 and CDR2 are SGHTA and FQGNSA. The CDR3 runs 14 residues. The CDR3 region is CASSTHRGRWEQFF. In DNA form, the CDR3 reads TGTGCCAGCAGCACCCACAGGGGGCGCTGGGAGCAGTTCTTC.

This clonotype was recorded many times. The V and J genes are TRBV7-2 and TRBJ1-6, with D perhaps TRBD1 (6 bases). CDR1 and CDR2 from the germline V gene are SGHTA and FQGNSA. V was pared by 3 bases and J by 7 bases, with 10 bases between. The CDR3 is 14 amino acids. The CDR3, as DNA: TGTGCCAGCAGCTTTGGACAGACCAATTCACCCCTCCACTTT. It codes for CASSFGQTNSPLHF.

This clonotype was counted between two and nine times. This chain connects TRBV20-1 to TRBJ2-5; D possibly matches TRBD1 or TRBD2 (6 bases each). Looked up from germline, CDR1 is DFQATT and CDR2 is SNEGSKA (reference sequence). CDR3 length equals 14 residues. The V gene lost 4 bases and the J gene lost 5 bases, with 17 bases spanning the gap. CDR3 sequence: CSATSLGGGETQYF. The DNA for the CDR3 is TGCAGTGCTACATCGTTGGGGGGCGGGGAGACCCAGTACTTC.

This clonotype has a count of ten or more. The genes are TRBV4-1 and TRBJ2-1, with 10 bases identical to TRBD2. V trimming: 0 bases; J trimming: 8 bases; junction bases outside the gene matches: 13. Germline loops: CDR1 MGHRA, CDR2 YSYEKL. The CDR3 runs to 18 residues. CDR3 sequence: CASSQDYSGGARRHEQFF. The CDR3 DNA reads TGCGCCAGCAGCCAAGATTACAGCGGGGGGGCCAGGAGACATGAGCAGTTCTTC.

This clonotype was observed a handful of times. V is TRBV20-1 and J is TRBJ2-2, with D possibly being TRBD2 (6 bases). The germline gives CDR1 DFQATT, CDR2 SNEGSKA (reference sequence). V shed 5 bases and J shed 6 bases, with 19 bases lying between them. The CDR3 is 15 residues long. CDR3 amino acids: CSAFRDLGRSGELFF. The DNA of the CDR3 is TGCAGTGCTTTCCGGGACCTGGGGAGGTCCGGGGAGCTGTTTTTT.

This clonotype was seen at least ten times. The chain uses TRBV19 and TRBJ2-7, with 13 nucleotides matching TRBD2. This CDR3 has 13 residues. The germline gives CDR1 LNHDA, CDR2 SQIVND (reference sequence). Trimming removed 10 bases from V and 4 bases from J; junction bases left unmatched: 4. The CDR3 DNA is TGTGCCACTCGACTAGCGGGGGGTTACGAGCAGTACTTC. As protein: CATRLAGGYEQYF.

This clonotype was detected many times. This chain uses TRBV7-9 with TRBJ2-3; D unclear. Germline values: CDR1 SEHNR, CDR2 FQNEAQ (reference sequence). Trimming took 3 bases from V and 3 from J, leaving 7 bases between them. There are 13 residues in the CDR3. In DNA, the CDR3 is TGTGCCAGCAGCTTTGCGACAACAGATACGCAGTATTTT. Encoded protein: CASSFATTDTQYF.

This clonotype was seen a few times. The genes are TRBV5-1 and TRBJ2-5; D call uncertain. Trimming left V 1 base short and J 0 bases short, with 10 bases between. CDR1 and CDR2 from the germline V gene are SGHRS and YFSETQ. This CDR3 spans 15 amino acids. Written as DNA, the CDR3 is TGCGCCAGCAGCTTGTGGGGTTTGGACCAAGAGACCCAGTACTTC. This encodes CASSLWGLDQETQYF.

The chain has TRBV20-1 and TRBJ1-4; 7 nucleotides match TRBD1. The germline CDR1 and CDR2 sequences are DFQATT and SNEGSKA (reference sequence). The CDR3 spans 15 residues. The ends lost 0 bases at V and 8 bases at J; junction bases unmatched: 9. CDR3 in amino acids: CSARDPGPGGEKLFF. CDR3 coding DNA: TGCAGTGCTAGAGATCCGGGCCCAGGGGGGGAAAAACTGTTTTTT.

This clonotype was seen at least ten times. This sequence joins TRBV7-9 and TRBJ1-1, with D hard to call. In germline, CDR1 is SEHNR, CDR2 FQNEAQ (reference sequence). This CDR3 is built from 15 residues. V dropped 1 base and J dropped 0 bases, with 9 bases sitting between them. In nucleotides, the CDR3 is TGTGCCAGCAGCTTAGTGATTCAGGTGAACACTGAAGCTTTCTTT. Translated: CASSLVIQVNTEAFF.

In this sample, this clonotype turned up a few times. The V gene is TRBV28, the J gene TRBJ2-2, with 8 bases matching TRBD2. In germline, CDR1 is MDHEN, CDR2 SYDVKM. V was clipped by 6 bases and J by 5 bases; unmatched bases: 8. CDR3 length: 15 amino acids. The DNA for the CDR3 is TGTGCCAGCAGGGACCTAGCGGGCCAGACCGGGGAGCTGTTTTTT. This codes for CASRDLAGQTGELFF.

This sequence joins TRBV28 and TRBJ2-7; tentatively, D is TRBD2 (5 bases). The CDR3 runs 14 residues. V was clipped by 3 bases and J by 3 bases, with 12 bases between them. In germline, CDR1 is MDHEN, CDR2 SYDVKM. CDR3 amino acids: CASSLTTRGYEQYF. CDR3 DNA sequence: TGTGCCAGCAGTTTGACTACTCGGGGCTACGAGCAGTACTTC.

This clonotype has just a few counts. The gene calls are TRBV11-2 and TRBJ2-5; D is tentatively TRBD1 or TRBD2 (5 bases each). The ends were cut back, 5 bases at V and 9 bases at J, with 19 bases in the middle. Germline loops: CDR1 SGHAT, CDR2 FQNNGV. The CDR3 extends over 14 amino acids. The CDR3, as DNA: TGTGCCAGCAGCCTCGGGACCCCGCAATTTGCCCAGTACTTC. Translation gives CASSLGTPQFAQYF.

The rearrangement links TRBV11-2 to TRBJ2-3; 7 bases fit TRBD2. Trimming cost V 1 base and J 4 bases; bases outside gene matches: 5. In germline, CDR1 is SGHAT, CDR2 FQNNGV. The CDR3 is made up of 15 amino acids. The CDR3 here is CASSLGSGRADTQYF. The DNA of the CDR3 is TGTGCCAGCAGCTTAGGGTCTGGGAGGGCAGATACGCAGTATTTT. Combining the CDR3 with reference TRBV11-2 and TRBJ2-3 gives the whole variable domain EAGVAQSPRYKIIEKRQSVAFWCNPISGHATLYWYQQILGQGPKLLIQFQNNGVVDDSQLPKDRFSAERLKGVDSTLKIQPAKLEDSAVYLCASSLGSGRADTQYFGPGTRLTVL.

This clonotype was recorded at least ten times. The chain carries TRBV5-1 and TRBJ2-2; 8 bases are shared with TRBD1. Germline V gives CDR1 SGHRS, CDR2 YFSETQ. This CDR3 comprises 16 residues. V was clipped by 4 bases and J by 1 base; unmatched bases: 6. The CDR3 protein is CASSLRGQGNTGELFF. The CDR3 coding sequence is TGCGCCAGCAGCCTGAGAGGACAGGGGAACACCGGGGAGCTGTTTTTT.

The chain uses TRBV29-1 and TRBJ1-1; 7 positions agree with TRBD1. Germline lookup yields CDR1 SQVTM and CDR2 ANQGSEA. This CDR3 has 14 amino acids. V gave up 3 bases and J gave up 5 bases; unmatched junction bases: 9. This CDR3 reads CSVELSGGGTEAFF. CDR3 nucleotide sequence: TGCAGCGTTGAGTTATCAGGGGGAGGAACTGAAGCTTTCTTT.

There are many counts of this clonotype. V and J are TRBV20-1 and TRBJ2-7, with no clear D. Germline-derived CDR1 and CDR2 are DFQATT and SNEGSKA (reference sequence). Trimming stripped 6 bases from V and 5 bases from J, with 17 bases between. The length of the CDR3 is 13 residues. This CDR3 is CSARSLFINEQYF. CDR3 coding DNA: TGCAGTGCCCGAAGTTTGTTTATAAACGAGCAGTACTTC.

This clonotype was detected a few times. The chain carries TRBV4-1 and TRBJ1-5; D possibly corresponds to TRBD1 (5 bases). Looked up from germline, CDR1 is MGHRA and CDR2 is YSYEKL. This CDR3 has 15 residues. V shed 0 bases and J shed 7 bases, with 13 bases lying between them. CDR3 sequence: CASSQDQRGRQPQHF. DNA of the CDR3: TGCGCCAGCAGCCAAGATCAGCGGGGGAGACAGCCCCAGCATTTT.

This clonotype occurred many times. The chain carries TRBV14 and TRBJ2-7, with D hard to call. This CDR3 is 16 amino acids long. Trimming shortened V by 1 base and J by 4 bases, and 17 bases separated the two germline ends. Germline V gives CDR1 SGHDN, CDR2 FVKESK. CDR3 amino acids: CASSQVGDPGFYEQYF. CDR3 DNA sequence: TGTGCCAGCAGCCAAGTTGGAGACCCCGGGTTTTACGAGCAGTACTTC. Filled out from reference TRBV14 and TRBJ2-7, the complete variable domain reads EAGVTQFPSHSVIEKGQTVTLRCDPISGHDNLYWYRRVMGKEIKFLLHFVKESKQDESGMPNNRFLAERTGGTYSTLKVQPAELEDSGVYFCASSQVGDPGFYEQYFGPGTRLTVT.

This clonotype was seen more than once but under ten times. This chain uses TRBV5-6 with TRBJ2-2; either TRBD1 or TRBD2 may fit D (5 bases each). V gave up 4 bases and J gave up 0 bases, with 19 bases separating them. CDR3 length equals 18 residues. The germline gives CDR1 SGHDT, CDR2 YYEEEE. The CDR3 coding sequence is TGTGCCAGCAGCCCATCGGGATGGGACGTTGCGAACACCGGGGAGCTGTTTTTT. Amino acids: CASSPSGWDVANTGELFF.

Many counts were recorded for this clonotype. The rearrangement uses TRBV7-9 and TRBJ1-1, with D possibly TRBD1 on 5 matching bases. The length of the CDR3 is 13 residues. V was trimmed by 5 bases and J by 7 bases, leaving 14 bases between them. The germline V gene encodes CDR1 SEHNR and CDR2 FQNEAQ (reference sequence). CDR3 nucleotides: TGTGCCAGCAGCCTGATCGGGGACGTTGAAGCTTTCTTT. Its protein product is CASSLIGDVEAFF.

Points on this clonotype: Being one base from a much bigger clone, this may be a read error. The chain employs TRBV2 and TRBJ2-2, with 8 positions matching TRBD1. Germline V gives CDR1 SNHLY, CDR2 FYNNEI. The CDR3 spans 14 residues. The V gene end was trimmed by 2 bases and the J gene end by 4 bases; junction bases not matched to a gene: 0. CDR3 protein: CASSEQGATGELFF. The CDR3 region has the DNA TGTGCCAGCAGTGAACAGGGGGCCACCGGGGAGCTGTTTTTT.

The sample holds many counts of this clonotype. The V gene is TRBV11-1, the J gene TRBJ2-1; D is uncertain. Trimming left V 0 bases short and J 14 bases short, with 20 bases between. The germline CDR1 and CDR2 sequences are SGHAT and FQDESV (reference sequence). The CDR3 runs to 15 residues. This CDR3 is CASSLADPNVARKFF. The CDR3 nucleotides are TGTGCCAGCAGCTTAGCGGATCCGAACGTAGCCCGAAAGTTCTTC.

Details on this clonotype: A much more abundant neighbour one base away suggests this may be a read error. The gene calls are TRBV29-1 and TRBJ1-1; D is ambiguous. CDR3 length: 12 residues. Trimming took off 4 bases at V and 0 bases at J, with 6 bases between the two ends. Germline CDR1 and CDR2: SQVTM and ANQGSEA. The CDR3 is CSVGHLNTEAFF. CDR3 DNA: TGCAGCGTTGGACACCTGAACACTGAAGCTTTCTTT.

The CDR3 is CSAFGTGEAFF. DNA of the CDR3: TGCAGTGCTTTCGGGACAGGTGAAGCTTTCTTT. The rearrangement links TRBV20-1 to TRBJ1-1, with 8 bases aligning to TRBD1. The V and J ends lost 5 bases and 7 bases, in that order; junction bases with no gene match: 3. The CDR3 extends over 11 amino acids. Per germline, CDR1 DFQATT and CDR2 SNEGSKA (reference sequence).

The CDR3 nucleotides read TGCAGTGCTAGAGGACAGGGCTGGAGCACTGAAGCTTTCTTT. Its protein product is CSARGQGWSTEAFF. V and J are TRBV20-1 and TRBJ1-1; 7 positions agree with TRBD1. The V and J ends lost 1 base and 4 bases, in that order; junction bases with no gene match: 6. CDR3 length equals 14 residues. CDR1 and CDR2 from the germline V gene are DFQATT and SNEGSKA (reference sequence).

This clonotype was found a few times. This chain's CDR3 is CASSPSSGELFF. As DNA, the CDR3 is TGCGCCAGCAGCCCCAGTTCCGGGGAGCTGTTTTTT. V gene TRBV4-1 combines with J gene TRBJ2-2; D gene uncertain. The V gene lost 4 bases and the J gene lost 6 bases, with 6 bases spanning the gap. Germline CDR1 is MGHRA and CDR2 is YSYEKL. This CDR3 spans 12 amino acids.

This clonotype occurred many times. The V and J genes are TRBV7-2 and TRBJ2-7, with 12 bases identical to TRBD2. The CDR3 is 17 amino acids. The germline V gene encodes CDR1 SGHTA and CDR2 FQGNSA. V trimming: 3 bases; J trimming: 1 base; junction bases outside the gene matches: 7. The DNA of the CDR3 is TGTGCCAGCAGCTTCCCCCTGACTAGCGGGAGTTCCTACGAGCAGTACTTC. Amino acids: CASSFPLTSGSSYEQYF.

This clonotype was counted between two and nine times. CDR3 in DNA: TGCAGCGGTGGACTAGCGGGGAATCCTTCGGGTGAGCAGTTCTTC. Its protein product is CSGGLAGNPSGEQFF. The chain employs TRBV29-1 and TRBJ2-1; 12 bases agree with TRBD2. Germline V CDR1 and CDR2: SQVTM, ANQGSEA. V gave up 7 bases and J gave up 9 bases; unmatched junction bases: 13. This CDR3 region has 15 residues.

This clonotype has a handful of counts. The rearrangement joins TRBV2 to TRBJ1-1, with D uncertain. V gave up 10 bases and J gave up 0 bases, with 12 bases separating them. Germline V gene lookup returns CDR1 SNHLY and CDR2 FYNNEI. The CDR3 is made up of 13 amino acids. The CDR3: CAISTLLNTEAFF. DNA of the CDR3: TGTGCCATCTCGACCCTATTGAACACTGAAGCTTTCTTT.

In its sample, this clonotype was seen a few times. The V call is TRBV28, the J call TRBJ1-5; D may be TRBD1 (5 bases). Germline CDR1 reads MDHEN; CDR2 reads SYDVKM. The V end lost 3 bases, the J end lost 4 bases, and 10 bases lay between the germline ends. The CDR3 runs to 14 residues. This chain's CDR3 is CASSLSGINQPQHF. DNA of the CDR3: TGTGCCAGCAGTTTGTCAGGGATTAATCAGCCCCAGCATTTT.

This clonotype was seen a handful of times. The chain uses TRBV20-1 and TRBJ1-6, with D unclear. The germline V gene encodes CDR1 DFQATT and CDR2 SNEGSKA (reference sequence). V dropped 6 bases and J dropped 15 bases, with 15 bases sitting between them. There are 11 residues in the CDR3. The CDR3, as DNA: TGCAGTGCCTTGGACGGGGATAGCCTCCACTTT. It is translated as CSALDGDSLHF.